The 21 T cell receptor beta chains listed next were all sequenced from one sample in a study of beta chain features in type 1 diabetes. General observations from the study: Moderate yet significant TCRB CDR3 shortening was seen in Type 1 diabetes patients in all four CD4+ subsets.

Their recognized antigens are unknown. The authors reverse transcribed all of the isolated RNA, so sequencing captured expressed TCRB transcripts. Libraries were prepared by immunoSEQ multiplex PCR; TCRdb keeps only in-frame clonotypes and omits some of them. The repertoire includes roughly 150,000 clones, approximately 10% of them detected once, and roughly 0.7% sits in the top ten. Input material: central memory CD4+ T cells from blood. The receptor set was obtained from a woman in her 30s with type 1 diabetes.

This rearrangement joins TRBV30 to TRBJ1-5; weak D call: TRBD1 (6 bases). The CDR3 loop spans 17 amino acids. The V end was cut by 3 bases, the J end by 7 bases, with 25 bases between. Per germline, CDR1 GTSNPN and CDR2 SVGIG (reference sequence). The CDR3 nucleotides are TGTGCCTGGAGCGAACGGGGGCACTCTCTAGCGGGGCAGCCCCAGCATTTT. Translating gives CAWSERGHSLAGQPQHF.

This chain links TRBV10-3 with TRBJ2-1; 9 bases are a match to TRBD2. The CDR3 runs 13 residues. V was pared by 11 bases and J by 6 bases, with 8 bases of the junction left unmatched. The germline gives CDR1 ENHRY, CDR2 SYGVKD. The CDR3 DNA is TGTGCCTCGTTAGCGGGAGTAGGCAATGAGCAGTTCTTC. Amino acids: CASLAGVGNEQFF.

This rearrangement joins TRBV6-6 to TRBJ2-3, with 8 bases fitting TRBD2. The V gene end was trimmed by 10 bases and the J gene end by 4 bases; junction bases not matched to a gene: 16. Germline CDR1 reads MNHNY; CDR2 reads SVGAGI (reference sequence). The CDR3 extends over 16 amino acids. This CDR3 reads CAIRTVREGGADTQYF. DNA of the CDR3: TGTGCCATCCGCACCGTTCGGGAGGGCGGGGCAGATACGCAGTATTTT.

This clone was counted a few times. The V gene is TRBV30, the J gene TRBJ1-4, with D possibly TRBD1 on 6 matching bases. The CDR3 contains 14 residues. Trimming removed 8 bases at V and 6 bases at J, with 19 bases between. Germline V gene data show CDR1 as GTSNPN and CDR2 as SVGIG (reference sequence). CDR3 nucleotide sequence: TGTGCCCGCTCGGACACAGGGTCTTATGAAAAACTGTTTTTT. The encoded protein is CARSDTGSYEKLFF.

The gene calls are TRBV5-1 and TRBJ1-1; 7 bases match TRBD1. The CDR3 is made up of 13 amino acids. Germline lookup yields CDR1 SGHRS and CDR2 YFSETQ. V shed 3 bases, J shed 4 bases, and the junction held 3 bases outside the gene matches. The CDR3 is CASSSTGLTEAFF. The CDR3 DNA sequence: TGCGCCAGCAGCTCGACAGGGCTCACTGAAGCTTTCTTT.

The CDR3 coding sequence is TGCAGCGTTCGGAGTGGGACAGGGTCGGCCGGGGAGCTGTTTTTT. As protein: CSVRSGTGSAGELFF. The V call is TRBV29-1, the J call TRBJ2-2; TRBD1 aligns across 9 bases. The CDR3 runs 15 residues. After removal of 5 bases from V and 6 bases from J, the junction contained 10 bases not matched to a gene. CDR1 SQVTM and CDR2 ANQGSEA come from the germline V gene.

CDR3 protein: CASSSDYEETQYF. CDR3 coding DNA: TGTGCCAGCAGTTCAGACTATGAAGAGACCCAGTACTTC. This sequence joins TRBV27 and TRBJ2-5, with D possibly being TRBD2 (5 bases). The length of the CDR3 is 13 residues. V was trimmed by 4 bases and J by 3 bases, leaving 9 bases between them. Looked up from germline, CDR1 is MNHEY and CDR2 is SMNVEV (reference sequence).

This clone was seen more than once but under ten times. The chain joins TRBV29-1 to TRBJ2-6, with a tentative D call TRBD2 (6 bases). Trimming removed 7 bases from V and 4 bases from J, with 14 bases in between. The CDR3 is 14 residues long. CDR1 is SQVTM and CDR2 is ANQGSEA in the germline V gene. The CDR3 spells CSAQGGVGANVLTF. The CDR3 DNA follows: TGCAGCGCCCAGGGCGGGGTAGGGGCCAACGTCCTGACTTTC.

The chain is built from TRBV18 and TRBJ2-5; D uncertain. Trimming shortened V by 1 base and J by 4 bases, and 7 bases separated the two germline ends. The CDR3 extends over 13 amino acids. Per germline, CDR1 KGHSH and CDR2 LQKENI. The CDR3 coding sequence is TGTGCCAGCTCACCACAGACTGGAGAGACCCAGTACTTC. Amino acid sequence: CASSPQTGETQYF.

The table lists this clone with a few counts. CDR3 in amino acids: CAWSVRFNQPQHF. The CDR3 DNA reads TGTGCCTGGAGTGTGCGGTTCAATCAGCCCCAGCATTTT. The chain carries TRBV30 and TRBJ1-5; D not certain. The ends were cut back, 0 bases at V and 3 bases at J, with 6 bases in the middle. CDR3 size: 13 residues. Per the germline V gene, CDR1 is GTSNPN and CDR2 is SVGIG (reference sequence).

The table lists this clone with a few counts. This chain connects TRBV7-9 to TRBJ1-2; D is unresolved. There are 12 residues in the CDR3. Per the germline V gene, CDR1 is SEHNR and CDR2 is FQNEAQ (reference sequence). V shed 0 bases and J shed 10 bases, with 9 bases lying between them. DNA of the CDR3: TGTGCCAGCAGCTTAGCTGAAGGAGACTACACCTTC. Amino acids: CASSLAEGDYTF.

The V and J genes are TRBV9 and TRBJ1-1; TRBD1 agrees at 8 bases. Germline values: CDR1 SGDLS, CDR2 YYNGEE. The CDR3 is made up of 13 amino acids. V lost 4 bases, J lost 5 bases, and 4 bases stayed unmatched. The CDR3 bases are TGTGCCAGCAGCAACTACAGGGGGACTGAAGCTTTCTTT. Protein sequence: CASSNYRGTEAFF.

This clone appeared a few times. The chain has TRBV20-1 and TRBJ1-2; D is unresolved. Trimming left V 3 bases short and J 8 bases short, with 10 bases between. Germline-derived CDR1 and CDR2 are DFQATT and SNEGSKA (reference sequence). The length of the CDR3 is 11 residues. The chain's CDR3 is CSASLRGGYTF. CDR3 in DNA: TGCAGTGCTAGTTTGCGGGGAGGCTACACCTTC.

The CDR3 sequence: CASARVANYGYTF. CDR3 in DNA: TGTGCCAGCGCCCGAGTAGCTAACTATGGCTACACCTTC. V usage is TRBV27 and J usage is TRBJ1-2; D unclear. Germline V CDR1 and CDR2: MNHEY, SMNVEV (reference sequence). The CDR3 contains 13 residues. V was pared by 8 bases and J by 0 bases, with 10 bases between.

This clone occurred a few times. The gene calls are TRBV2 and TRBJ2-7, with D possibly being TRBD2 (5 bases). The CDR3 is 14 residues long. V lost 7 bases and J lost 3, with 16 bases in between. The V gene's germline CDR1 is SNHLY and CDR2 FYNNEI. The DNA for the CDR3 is TGTGCCAGCACGGTCGAAGGAGGAGTCTACGAGCAGTACTTC. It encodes CASTVEGGVYEQYF.

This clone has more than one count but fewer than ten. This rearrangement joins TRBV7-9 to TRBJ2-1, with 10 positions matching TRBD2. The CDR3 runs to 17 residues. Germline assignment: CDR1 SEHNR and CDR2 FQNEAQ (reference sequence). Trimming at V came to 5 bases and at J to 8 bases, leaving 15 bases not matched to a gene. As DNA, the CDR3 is TGTGCCAGCAGCCCATCAAACCGGCTAGCGGGAGCCGATGAGCAGTTCTTC. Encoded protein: CASSPSNRLAGADEQFF.

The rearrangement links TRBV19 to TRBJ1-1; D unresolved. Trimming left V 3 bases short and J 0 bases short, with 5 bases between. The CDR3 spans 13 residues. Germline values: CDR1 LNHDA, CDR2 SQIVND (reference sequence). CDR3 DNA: TGTGCCAGTAGTATCACAATGAACACTGAAGCTTTCTTT. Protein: CASSITMNTEAFF.

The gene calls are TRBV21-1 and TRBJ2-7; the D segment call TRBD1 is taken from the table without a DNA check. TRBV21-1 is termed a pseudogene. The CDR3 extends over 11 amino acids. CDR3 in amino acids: CASNHQATGKV. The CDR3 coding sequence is TGTGCCAGCAACCACCAGGCGACAGGTAAGGTC.

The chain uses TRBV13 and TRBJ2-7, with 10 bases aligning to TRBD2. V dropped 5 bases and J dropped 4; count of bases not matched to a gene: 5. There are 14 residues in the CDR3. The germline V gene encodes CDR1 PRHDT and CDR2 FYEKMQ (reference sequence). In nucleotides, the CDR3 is TGTGCCAGCAGCCCGCTAGCGGGAGTGTACGAGCAGTACTTC. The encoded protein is CASSPLAGVYEQYF. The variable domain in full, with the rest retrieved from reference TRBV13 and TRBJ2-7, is AAGVIQSPRHLIKEKRETATLKCYPIPRHDTVYWYQQGPGQDPQFLISFYEKMQSDKGSIPDRFSAQQFSDYHSELNMSSLELGDSALYFCASSPLAGVYEQYFGPGTRLTVT.

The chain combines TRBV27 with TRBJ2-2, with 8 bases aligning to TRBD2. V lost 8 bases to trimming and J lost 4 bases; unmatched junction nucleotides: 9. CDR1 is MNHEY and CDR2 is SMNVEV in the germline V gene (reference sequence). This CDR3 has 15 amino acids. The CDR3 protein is CASGTAGEVTGELFF. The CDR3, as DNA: TGTGCCAGCGGAACAGCGGGAGAGGTCACCGGGGAGCTGTTTTTT.

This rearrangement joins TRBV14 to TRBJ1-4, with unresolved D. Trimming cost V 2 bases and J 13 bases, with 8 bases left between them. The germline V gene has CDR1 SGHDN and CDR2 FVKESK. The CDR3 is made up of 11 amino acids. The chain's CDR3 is CASSQLQRLFF. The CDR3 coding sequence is TGTGCCAGCAGCCAATTACAGAGACTGTTTTTT. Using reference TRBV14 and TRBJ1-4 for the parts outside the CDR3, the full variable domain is EAGVTQFPSHSVIEKGQTVTLRCDPISGHDNLYWYRRVMGKEIKFLLHFVKESKQDESGMPNNRFLAERTGGTYSTLKVQPAELEDSGVYFCASSQLQRLFFGSGTQLSVL.